The 21 T cell receptor beta chains given below trace back to one sample, sequenced in a study of T cells in women clearing cervical HPV infection. Data came from immunoSEQ multiplex PCR; TCRdb stores just in-frame clones and leaves some out. Its table records tens of thousands of clones. The sample comprised blood buffy coat. All receptors derive from a woman aged 18 to 69 with a cervical HPV16 infection that either progressed to CIN3+ or cleared (not recorded which).

CDR3 protein: CAWNRQLEKLFF. The covered CDR3 bases are TGTGCCTGGAATCGACAGCTAGAAAAA. The chain uses TRBV30 and TRBJ1-4; D perhaps matches TRBD1 (5 bases). With the read ending 3 residues before the CDR3 end, the germline J gene is used to fill in that end. This CDR3 has 12 residues. CDR1 and CDR2 (germline): GTSNPN, SVGIG (reference sequence). V was cut by 4 bases and J by 8 bases, with 11 bases left in between.

Comment on this clone: Sequencing ends 3 residues short of the CDR3 end; the germline J gene provides the rest. The V gene is TRBV19, the J gene TRBJ2-5; possible D gene TRBD1, 7 bases. Between the trimmed V and J ends, which lost 3 bases and 5 bases, there was a span of 10 bases. The germline V gene has CDR1 LNHDA and CDR2 SQIVND (reference sequence). This CDR3 contains 13 residues. CDR3 sequence: CASSMEGAETQYF. CDR3 DNA (partial): TGTGCCAGTAGTATGGAGGGGGCGGAGACC.

About this clone itself: Read coverage stops 3 residues before the CDR3 terminus; the germline J gene supplies the remainder. The chain combines TRBV19 with TRBJ2-3, with D hard to call. V was cut by 5 bases and J by 5 bases, with 17 bases left in between. This CDR3 contains 15 residues. Germline V gene sequence: CDR1 LNHDA, CDR2 SQIVND (reference sequence). The CDR3 sequence is CASSALGTMGDTQYF. The CDR3 DNA, read in part, is TGTGCCAGTAGTGCCCTAGGTACGATGGGAGATACG. The variable domain in full, completed from reference TRBV19 and TRBJ2-3, reads DGGITQSPKYLFRKEGQNVTLSCEQNLNHDAMYWYRQDPGQGLRLIYYSQIVNDFQKGDIAEGYSVSREKKESFPLTVTSAQKNPTAFYLCASSALGTMGDTQYFGPGTRLTVL.

As regards this clone: The CDR3 end is not reached by the read, which stops 3 residues before it; the germline J gene fills it in. The chain links TRBV4-2 to TRBJ1-2; a possible D gene is TRBD1 (6 bases). Germline V gene sequence: CDR1 LGHNA, CDR2 YNFKEQ. V was trimmed by 4 bases and J by 3 bases, leaving 15 bases between them. This CDR3 contains 15 residues. The CDR3: CASSPEAGEDYGYTF. The CDR3 DNA, read in part, is TGTGCCAGCAGCCCGGAGGCAGGGGAGGACTATGGC.

A remark on this clone: Sequencing ends 3 residues short of the CDR3 end; the germline J gene provides the rest. The gene calls are TRBV4-2 and TRBJ2-7, with 7 bases matching TRBD1. The CDR3 extends over 14 amino acids. Germline-derived CDR1 and CDR2 are LGHNA and YNFKEQ. V trimming: 2 bases; J trimming: 6 bases; junction bases outside the gene matches: 7. The CDR3 bases that were read are TGTGCCAGCAGCCAATTGGGACAGCCCCTCGAG. Its translation is CASSQLGQPLE. The full CDR3 reads CASSQLGQPLEQYF.

Turning to this clone: The read gets to within 3 residues of the CDR3 end, and the germline J gene fills in the rest. The chain recombines TRBV11-2 with TRBJ2-7; 7 nucleotides line up with TRBD1. The CDR3 is made up of 14 amino acids. V gave up 5 bases and J gave up 1 base; unmatched junction bases: 5. The germline V gene has CDR1 SGHAT and CDR2 FQNNGV. The CDR3 sequence is CASSPGQSSYEQYF. The sequenced CDR3 bases are TGTGCCAGCAGCCCGGGACAGTCTTCCTACGAG.

As to this clone: The read finishes 3 residues shy of the CDR3 end, and the germline J gene is used to complete it. The rearrangement uses TRBV19 and TRBJ1-5; TRBD1 matches at 9 bases. Germline V gene data show CDR1 as LNHDA and CDR2 as SQIVND (reference sequence). V lost 10 bases and J lost 4; bases outside the gene matches: 17. The CDR3 contains 17 residues. Incomplete CDR3 DNA: TGTGCCACCAACCCCGGGACAGGGAAGTTGGGGAATCAGCCC. This gives the protein CATNPGTGKLGNQP. The entire CDR3 protein reads CATNPGTGKLGNQPQHF.

As for this clone: The read falls 3 residues short of the CDR3 end, and the missing part is taken from the germline J gene. V usage is TRBV11-1 and J usage is TRBJ1-2, with TRBD1 matching 9 bases. This CDR3 is 14 amino acids long. Germline CDR1 is SGHAT and CDR2 is FQDESV (reference sequence). J lost 7 bases, V lost 5 bases, and 8 bases had no gene match. The CDR3 here is CASSQTGGAGGYTF. The CDR3 DNA, read in part, is TGTGCCAGCAGCCAAACAGGGGGCGCCGGTGGC.

A word on this clone: Read data end 3 residues before the CDR3 end; the end is taken from the germline J gene. This rearrangement joins TRBV19 to TRBJ1-6; TRBD1 might be the D (5 bases). V dropped 8 bases and J dropped 3 bases, with 11 bases sitting between them. CDR1 and CDR2 from the germline V gene are LNHDA and SQIVND (reference sequence). This CDR3 comprises 14 residues. CDR3 region: CASGPDSYNSPLHF. Partial CDR3 DNA: TGTGCCAGTGGGCCAGACAGCTATAATTCACCC.

A note on this clone: The read ends 3 residues shy of where the CDR3 ends; the end is completed using the germline J gene. The chain couples TRBV14 to TRBJ2-5, with 9 bases identical to TRBD2. Germline lookup yields CDR1 SGHDN and CDR2 FVKESK. Trimming took 1 base from V and 2 from J; bases not matched to a gene: 8. The CDR3 spans 17 residues. CDR3 region: CASSQVGLAGTQETQYF. Incomplete CDR3 DNA: TGTGCCAGCAGCCAAGTTGGTCTAGCGGGGACTCAAGAGACC.

In regard to this clone: The observed sequence ends 3 residues before the CDR3 terminus, with the missing tail filled in from the germline J gene. The chain carries TRBV7-6 and TRBJ1-5; 10 nucleotides agree with TRBD1. CDR1 is SGHVS and CDR2 is FNYEAQ in the germline V gene. This CDR3 has 17 amino acids. Losses at the gene ends were 5 bases for V and 0 bases for J; bases not matched to a gene: 7. The CDR3 DNA, read in part, is TGTGCCAGCAGCGAGGGACAGGGGATCTATAGCAATCAGCCC. It encodes CASSEGQGIYSNQP. In full, the CDR3 is CASSEGQGIYSNQPQHF.

With regard to this clone: Sequencing ends 3 residues short of the CDR3 end; the germline J gene provides the rest. This chain connects TRBV19 to TRBJ2-4; tentatively, D is TRBD2 (5 bases). The CDR3 is 13 residues long. Germline V gene data show CDR1 as LNHDA and CDR2 as SQIVND (reference sequence). This CDR3 reads CASSISGDYGQYF. CDR3 DNA, as far as it was read: TGTGCCAGTAGTATATCAGGAGACTATGGT.

As to this clone: Coverage ceases 3 residues before the CDR3 finishes, and the germline J gene fills in the end. The V gene is TRBV5-1, the J gene TRBJ1-5; TRBD1 might be the D (6 bases). Germline assignment: CDR1 SGHRS and CDR2 YFSETQ. This CDR3 is 15 amino acids long. Trimming left V 4 bases short and J 5 bases short, with 16 bases between. The covered CDR3 bases are TGCGCCAGCAGCGAGGGCAGGGGCTCGGATCAGCCC. Its protein is CASSEGRGSDQP. The CDR3 as a whole reads CASSEGRGSDQPQHF.

In the case of this clone: The CDR3 extends 3 residues past the end of the read, so its final part is completed from the germline J gene. The V gene is TRBV19, the J gene TRBJ1-2; D remains unclear. This CDR3 is built from 12 residues. Germline CDR1 is LNHDA and CDR2 is SQIVND (reference sequence). CDR3 DNA, as far as it was read: TGTGCCAGTACCCCAGACTACAATGAC. Translated: CASTPDYND. The entire CDR3 protein reads CASTPDYNDYTF.

Turning to this clone: The CDR3 end lies 3 residues beyond the end of the read and is filled in from the germline J gene. The V and J genes are TRBV30 and TRBJ2-3; TRBD2 agrees at 7 bases. V lost 4 bases and J lost 3; bases outside the gene matches: 10. Per germline, CDR1 GTSNPN and CDR2 SVGIG (reference sequence). The CDR3 extends over 15 amino acids. CDR3 amino acids: CAWNVGGRVTDTQYF. CDR3 DNA (partial): TGTGCCTGGAACGTTGGCGGGAGAGTGACAGATACG. Variable domain in full (rest from reference TRBV30 and TRBJ2-3): SQTIHQWPATLVQPVGSPLSLECTVEGTSNPNLYWYRQAAGRGLQLLFYSVGIGQISSEVPQNLSASRPQDRQFILSSKKLLLSDSGFYLCAWNVGGRVTDTQYFGPGTRLTVL.

Concerning this clone: The read ends 3 residues early relative to the CDR3; the germline J gene fills the gap. V is TRBV7-2 and J is TRBJ1-1; TRBD1 agrees at 7 bases. The J segment lost 1 base and the V segment lost 5 bases, leaving 7 bases of the junction unmatched. This CDR3 region has 15 residues. Germline V CDR1 and CDR2: SGHTA, FQGNSA. The part of the CDR3 DNA that was read is TGTGCCAGCAGCGGGGGGACAGACCAGAACACTGAA. Translation gives CASSGGTDQNTE. The CDR3 in full is CASSGGTDQNTEAFF. The variable domain in full, completed from reference TRBV7-2 and TRBJ1-1, reads GAGVSQSPSNKVTEKGKDVELRCDPISGHTALYWYRQSLGQGLEFLIYFQGNSAPDKSGLPSDRFSAERTGGSVSTLTIQRTQQEDSAVYLCASSGGTDQNTEAFFGQGTRLTVV.

Concerning this clone itself: The sequenced fragment ends 3 residues before the CDR3 boundary, so the rest is inferred from the germline J gene. The chain combines TRBV5-1 with TRBJ1-5; 7 bases fit TRBD1. Germline V gene lookup returns CDR1 SGHRS and CDR2 YFSETQ. With 4 bases clipped from V and 5 bases from J, the junction kept 9 bases outside the gene matches. The CDR3 length is 15 residues. The CDR3 reads CASSILGTDDQPQHF. CDR3 DNA, as far as it was read: TGCGCCAGCAGCATACTCGGGACAGACGATCAGCCC.

A remark on this clone: The CDR3 end falls 3 residues outside the read, so it is completed with the germline J gene. The rearrangement links TRBV6-2 or TRBV6-3 to TRBJ2-4; a weak D match, TRBD1 (5 bases). The CDR3 has 14 residues. Trimming stripped 2 bases from V and 5 bases from J, with 10 bases between. The germline V gene encodes CDR1 MNHEY and CDR2 SVGEGT. CDR3 DNA (partial): TGTGCCAGCAGTTACGGGGCGAGGCAAAACATT. Protein product: CASSYGARQNI. The whole CDR3 is CASSYGARQNIQYF.

A note on this clone: The DNA ends 3 residues before the CDR3 does, and the rest of the CDR3 is filled in from the germline J gene. This chain joins TRBV10-1 and TRBJ2-3; 7 bases are a match to TRBD1. Trimming took 4 bases from V and 1 from J; bases not matched to a gene: 2. This CDR3 region has 14 residues. Germline CDR1 is WNHNN and CDR2 is SYGVQD (reference sequence). CDR3 residues: CASSGGTGTDTQYF. CDR3 DNA, as far as it was read: TGCGCCAGCAGTGGGGGGACAGGCACAGATACG.

A note on this clone: The read terminates 3 residues ahead of where the CDR3 ends, so the germline J gene completes it. The genes are TRBV11-2 and TRBJ1-6; TRBD1 matches 10 bases. Germline trimming cut 5 bases from V and 7 bases from J; bases unmatched to any gene: 5. This CDR3 is 15 amino acids long. From germline, CDR1 is SGHAT and CDR2 FQNNGV. The CDR3 reads CASSTRTGGNSPLHF. The part of the CDR3 DNA that was read is TGTGCCAGCAGCACACGGACAGGGGGGAATTCACCC.

In the case of this clone: The read is 3 residues too short to cover the CDR3 end, so that end is filled in from the germline J gene. This sequence joins TRBV18 and TRBJ1-5; 9 bases line up with TRBD1. The ends lost 3 bases at V and 3 bases at J; junction bases unmatched: 3. Germline CDR1 is KGHSH and CDR2 is LQKENI. The CDR3 loop spans 15 amino acids. This chain's CDR3 is CASSPTGGLNQPQHF. The covered CDR3 bases are TGTGCCAGCTCACCGACAGGGGGTCTCAATCAGCCC. Drawing the rest from reference TRBV18 and TRBJ1-5, the complete variable domain is NAGVMQNPRHLVRRRGQEARLRCSPMKGHSHVYWYRQLPEEGLKFMVYLQKENIIDESGMPKERFSAEFPKEGPSILRIQQVVRGDSAAYFCASSPTGGLNQPQHFGDGTRLSIL.